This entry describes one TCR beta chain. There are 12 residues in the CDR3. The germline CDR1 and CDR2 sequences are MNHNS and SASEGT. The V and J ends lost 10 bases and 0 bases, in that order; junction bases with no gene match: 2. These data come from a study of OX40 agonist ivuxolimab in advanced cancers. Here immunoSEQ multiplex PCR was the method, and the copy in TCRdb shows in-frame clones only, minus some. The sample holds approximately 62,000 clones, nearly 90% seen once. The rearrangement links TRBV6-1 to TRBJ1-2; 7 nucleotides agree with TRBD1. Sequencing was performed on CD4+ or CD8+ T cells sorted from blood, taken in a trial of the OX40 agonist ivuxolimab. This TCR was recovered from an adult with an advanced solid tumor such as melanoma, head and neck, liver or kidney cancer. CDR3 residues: CAIQGANYGYTF. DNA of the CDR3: TGTGCCATCCAGGGGGCTAACTATGGCTACACCTTC.